One sample yielded the 5 T cell receptor beta chains listed below, sequenced in a study of blood T cells in healthy people across ages. Combining a sample-barcoded 5' primer with a J-beta primer mix, a second PCR ran for 7 to 11 cycles. A single record per CDR3 protein comes from TCRdb applying MiXCR to the 5' RACE reads. The sample lists about 400,000 distinct CDR3 sequences; roughly half were seen once. The sequencing sample was made of blood. The receptors shown here come from a man between 60 and 75 years old in good health.

The J gene is TRBJ2-7, the V gene TRBV27; a possible D gene is TRBD2 (6 bases). Germline V gives CDR1 MNHEY, CDR2 SMNVEV (reference sequence). The CDR3 totals 15 residues. Trimming pared 2 bases from V and 3 bases from J, leaving 14 bases between. Here the CDR3 DNA reads TGTGCCAGCAGTTTAGTTAGGGAGGTTGGCTACGAGCAGTACTTC. Protein product: CASSLVREVGYEQYF.

V and J are TRBV6-2 or TRBV6-3 and TRBJ2-7; 7 bases map to TRBD1. The junction had 9 bases not matched to a gene; V was cut back by 5 bases and J by 5 bases. Germline loops: CDR1 MNHEY, CDR2 SVGEGT. The CDR3 runs to 14 residues. CDR3 DNA sequence: TGTGCCAGCAGTCGACCCGACAGGGACCACGAGCAGTACTTC. Encoded protein: CASSRPDRDHEQYF.

V is TRBV5-1 and J is TRBJ2-7; D is ambiguous. The CDR3 consists of 15 residues. V lost 3 bases and J 0 bases, leaving 13 bases between the germline ends. CDR1 and CDR2 from the germline V gene are SGHRS and YFSETQ. The CDR3 region has the DNA TGCGCCAGCAGCTCCCGAGATGGCGGCTCCTACGAGCAGTACTTC. It yields the protein CASSSRDGGSYEQYF.

J is TRBJ2-4 and V is TRBV7-2; D gene unclear. Germline CDR1 is SGHTA and CDR2 is FQGNSA. There are 14 residues in the CDR3. V gave up 1 base and J gave up 4 bases, with 8 bases separating them. CDR3 bases: TGTGCCAGCAGCTTAGTCAAAGGGAAAAACATTCAGTACTTC. As protein: CASSLVKGKNIQYF.

As for this clonotype: This clone may be a read error of a much larger clone one base away. V usage is TRBV20-1 and J usage is TRBJ2-5; unclear D gene. This CDR3 has 15 residues. Trimming stripped 0 bases from V and 11 bases from J, with 22 bases between. Germline-derived CDR1 and CDR2 are DFQATT and SNEGSKA (reference sequence). CDR3 residues: CSARDPRRPYNEQYF. Written as DNA, the CDR3 is TGCAGTGCTAGAGATCCCCGGCGGCCCTACAATGAGCAGTACTTC.